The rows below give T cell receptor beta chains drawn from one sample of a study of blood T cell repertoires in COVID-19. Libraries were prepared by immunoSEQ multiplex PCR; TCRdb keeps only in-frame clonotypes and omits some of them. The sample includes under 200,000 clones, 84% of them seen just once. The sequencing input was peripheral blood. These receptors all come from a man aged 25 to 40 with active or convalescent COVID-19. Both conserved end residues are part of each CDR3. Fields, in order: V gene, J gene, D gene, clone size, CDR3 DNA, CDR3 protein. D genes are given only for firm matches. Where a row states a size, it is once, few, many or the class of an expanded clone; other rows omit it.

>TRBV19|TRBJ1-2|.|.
TGTGCCAGTAGCACGACAGGTTATGGCTACACCTTC
CASSTTGYGYTF
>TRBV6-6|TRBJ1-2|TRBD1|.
TGTGCCAGCAGCCGACCCAGGGACAGGGCCTCTAACTATGGCTACACCTTC
CASSRPRDRASNYGYTF
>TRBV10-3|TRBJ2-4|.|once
TGTGCCATCAGTGAGTCGCAGGGGTTGGCCAAAAACATTCAGTACTTC
CAISESQGLAKNIQYF
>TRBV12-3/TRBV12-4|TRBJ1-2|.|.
TGTGCCAGCAGTTTCAACAGGGATGGCTACACCTTC
CASSFNRDGYTF
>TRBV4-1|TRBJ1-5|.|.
TGCGCCAGCAGCCAAGGTATCGGGTATAGCAATCAGCCCCAGCATTTT
CASSQGIGYSNQPQHF
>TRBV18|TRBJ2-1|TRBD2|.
TGTGCCAGCTCACCCCGGACTAGCGGAACCTACAATGAGCAGTTCTTC
CASSPRTSGTYNEQFF
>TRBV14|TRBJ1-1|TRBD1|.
TGTGCCAGCAGCCCGGTCGACAGGGCGGGAACTGAAGCTTTCTTT
CASSPVDRAGTEAFF
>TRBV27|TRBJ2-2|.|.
TGTGCCAGCAGAGTGGGCGCGAACACCGGGGAGCTGTTTTTT
CASRVGANTGELFF
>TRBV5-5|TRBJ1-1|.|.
TGTGCCAGCAGCCCTACCCCTTTGAGGAACACTGAAGCTTTCTTT
CASSPTPLRNTEAFF
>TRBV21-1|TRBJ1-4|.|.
TGTGCCAGCAGCAAAGGTCGACAGGGGGAAGTGCGAGAAAAACTGTTTTTT
CASSKGRQGEVREKLFF
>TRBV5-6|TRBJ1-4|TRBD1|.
TGTGCCAGCAGCTGGGGGACAGGGGGAACTAATGAAAAACTGTTTTTT
CASSWGTGGTNEKLFF
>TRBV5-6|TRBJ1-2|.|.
TGTGCCAGCAGCTTGGGACGGGAGTTCTTCTATGGCTACACCTTC
CASSLGREFFYGYTF
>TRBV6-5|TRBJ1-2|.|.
TGTGGGGGGGATAGGGACTTGGCCCACTATGGCTACACCTTC
CGGDRDLAHYGYTF
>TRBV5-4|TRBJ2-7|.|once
TGTGCCAGCAGCCTAGGGGTAGGGGCCTACGAGCAGTACTTC
CASSLGVGAYEQYF
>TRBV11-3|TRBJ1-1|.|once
TGTGCCAGCAGCTTATCCACTCCGAACACTGAAGCTTTCTTT
CASSLSTPNTEAFF
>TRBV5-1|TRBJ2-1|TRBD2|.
TGCGCCAGCAGCCTGGAGGCGACTAGCGGATACAATGAGCAGTTCTTC
CASSLEATSGYNEQFF
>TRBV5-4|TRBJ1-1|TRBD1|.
TGTGCCAGCAGCGCGGGGACAGTTCGAAACACTGAAGCTTTCTTT
CASSAGTVRNTEAFF
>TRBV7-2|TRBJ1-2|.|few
TGTGCCAGCAGCTCCGCCCAGGGCAATGGCTACACCTTC
CASSSAQGNGYTF
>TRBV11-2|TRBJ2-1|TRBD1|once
TGTGCCAGCAGCTCAGGACAGGGCATTTACAATGAGCAGTTCTTC
CASSSGQGIYNEQFF
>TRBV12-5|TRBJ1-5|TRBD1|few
TGTGCTAGTGGGTCCCTGACAGGGGGCGGCAATCAGCCCCAGCATTTT
CASGSLTGGGNQPQHF
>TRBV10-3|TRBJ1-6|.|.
TGTGCCATCAGTGGTCCGCTTGGTGGGACTGGTAATTCACCCCTCCACTTT
CAISGPLGGTGNSPLHF